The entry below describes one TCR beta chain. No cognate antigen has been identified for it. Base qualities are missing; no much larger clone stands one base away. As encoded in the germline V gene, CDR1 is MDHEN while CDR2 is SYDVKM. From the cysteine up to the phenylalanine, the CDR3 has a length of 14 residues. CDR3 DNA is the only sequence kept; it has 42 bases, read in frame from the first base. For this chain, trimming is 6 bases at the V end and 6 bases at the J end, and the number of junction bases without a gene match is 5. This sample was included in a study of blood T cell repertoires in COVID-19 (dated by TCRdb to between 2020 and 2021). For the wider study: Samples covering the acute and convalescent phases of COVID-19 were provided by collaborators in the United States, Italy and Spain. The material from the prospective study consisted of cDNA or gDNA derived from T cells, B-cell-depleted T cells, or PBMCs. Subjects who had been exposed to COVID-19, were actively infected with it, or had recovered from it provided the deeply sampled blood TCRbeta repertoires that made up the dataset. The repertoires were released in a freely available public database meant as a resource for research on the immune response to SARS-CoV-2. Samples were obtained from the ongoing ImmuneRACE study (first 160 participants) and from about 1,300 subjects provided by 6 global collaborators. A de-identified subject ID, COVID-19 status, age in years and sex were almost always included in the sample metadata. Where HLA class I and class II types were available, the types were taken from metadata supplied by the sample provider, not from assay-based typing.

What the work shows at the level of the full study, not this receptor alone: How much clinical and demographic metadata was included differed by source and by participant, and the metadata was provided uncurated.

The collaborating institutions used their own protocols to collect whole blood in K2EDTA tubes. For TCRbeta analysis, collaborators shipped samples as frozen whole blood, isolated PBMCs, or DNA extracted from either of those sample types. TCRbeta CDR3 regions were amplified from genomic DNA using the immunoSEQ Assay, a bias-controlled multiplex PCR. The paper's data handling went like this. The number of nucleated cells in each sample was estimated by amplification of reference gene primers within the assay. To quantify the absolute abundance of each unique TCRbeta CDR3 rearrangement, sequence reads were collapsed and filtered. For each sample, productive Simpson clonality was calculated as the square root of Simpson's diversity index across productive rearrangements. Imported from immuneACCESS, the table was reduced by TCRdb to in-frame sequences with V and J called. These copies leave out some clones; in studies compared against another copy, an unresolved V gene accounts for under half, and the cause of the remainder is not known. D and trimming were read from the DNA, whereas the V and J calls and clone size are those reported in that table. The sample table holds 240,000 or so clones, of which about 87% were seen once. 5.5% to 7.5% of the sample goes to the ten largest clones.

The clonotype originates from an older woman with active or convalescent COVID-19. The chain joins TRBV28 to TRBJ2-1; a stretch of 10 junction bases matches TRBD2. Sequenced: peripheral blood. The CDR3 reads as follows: CASSPTSGVNEQFF. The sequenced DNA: TGTGCCAGCAGCCCCACTAGCGGGGTCAATGAGCAGTTCTTC.